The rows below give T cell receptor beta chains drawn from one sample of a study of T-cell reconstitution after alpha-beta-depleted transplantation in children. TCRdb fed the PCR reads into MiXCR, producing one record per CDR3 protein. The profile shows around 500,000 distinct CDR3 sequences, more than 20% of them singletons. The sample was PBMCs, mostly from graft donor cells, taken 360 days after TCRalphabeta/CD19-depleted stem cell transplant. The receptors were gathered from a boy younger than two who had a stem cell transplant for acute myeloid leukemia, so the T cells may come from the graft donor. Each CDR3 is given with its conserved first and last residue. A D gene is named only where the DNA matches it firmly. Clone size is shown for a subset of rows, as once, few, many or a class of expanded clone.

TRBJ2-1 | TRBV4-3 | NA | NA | TGCGCCAGCAGCCAAGCCAGGAGGCGTCAGCTAATCTTC | CASSQARRRQLIF
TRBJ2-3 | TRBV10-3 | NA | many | TGTGCCATCAGGTCTAGGGCCTTAGATACGCAGTATTTT | CAIRSRALDTQYF
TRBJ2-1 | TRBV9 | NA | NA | TGTGCCAGCAGCCCCCCTCCCCAGGTAGGATACAATGAGCAGTTCTTC | CASSPPPQVGYNEQFF
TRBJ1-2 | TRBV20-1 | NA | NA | TGCAGTGCTAGTACAGTTCTCACTAACTATGGCTACACCTTC | CSASTVLTNYGYTF
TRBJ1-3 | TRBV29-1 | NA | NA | TGCAGCGTTGAAGCTCCAGGGAACACCATATATTTT | CSVEAPGNTIYF
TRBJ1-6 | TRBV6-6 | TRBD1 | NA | TGTGCCAGCAGGGGACAGGACTTTCTGGCCCTCCACTTT | CASRGQDFLALHF
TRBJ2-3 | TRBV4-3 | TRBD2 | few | TGCGCCAGCAGCCAAAAGCGGGGGTGGGGAGATACGCAGTATTTT | CASSQKRGWGDTQYF
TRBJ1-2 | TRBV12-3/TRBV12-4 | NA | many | TGTGCCAGCAGCCCGACCCAGGGGCGGTCCTATGGCTACACCTTC | CASSPTQGRSYGYTF
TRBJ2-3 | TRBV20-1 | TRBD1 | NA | TGCAGTGCTAGAGCCCCACCTAGGACAGGGGATCTGGATACGCAGTATTTT | CSARAPPRTGDLDTQYF
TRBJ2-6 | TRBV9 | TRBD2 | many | TGTGCCAGCAGCGTAGAGGGTAGCGGGGGCTTCTCTGGGGCCAACGTCCTGACTTTC | CASSVEGSGGFSGANVLTF
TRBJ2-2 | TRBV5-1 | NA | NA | TGCGCCAGCAGCTCGGGCTACAGGGACGGGGAGCTGTTTTTT | CASSSGYRDGELFF
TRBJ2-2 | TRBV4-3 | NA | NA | TGCGCCAGCAGCCAAGATTCCGGAGTGAACACCGGGGAGCTGTTTTTT | CASSQDSGVNTGELFF
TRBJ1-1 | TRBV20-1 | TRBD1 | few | TGCAGTGCTGACAGGGGGTCTAGTGAAGCTTTCTTT | CSADRGSSEAFF
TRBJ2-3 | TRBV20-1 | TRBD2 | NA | TGCAGTGCCCAATTAGCGGGGGGGCTATCGGATACGCAGTATTTT | CSAQLAGGLSDTQYF
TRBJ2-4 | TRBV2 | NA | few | TGTGCCAGCATAAGTAGGGACGGGAAAAACATTCAGTACTTC | CASISRDGKNIQYF
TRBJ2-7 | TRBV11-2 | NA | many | TGTGCCAGCAGCTTAGCTTGGGATACCTACGAGCAGTACTTC | CASSLAWDTYEQYF
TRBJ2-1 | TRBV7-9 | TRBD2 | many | TGTGCCAGCAGCCTGAGCGGGGCCCTCTACAATGAGCAGTTCTTC | CASSLSGALYNEQFF
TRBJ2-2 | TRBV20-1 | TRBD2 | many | TGCAGTGCTAGAGATCAGGAGAAGGCGGGGGGGCACACCGGGGAGCTGTTTTTT | CSARDQEKAGGHTGELFF
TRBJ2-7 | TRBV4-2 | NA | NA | TGTGCCATGGGCCCGGAGCTCCTCTCCTACGAGCAGTACTTC | CAMGPELLSYEQYF
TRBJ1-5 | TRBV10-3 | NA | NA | TGTGCCATCAAAAACAGCCTCTATAGCAATCAGCCCCAGCATTTT | CAIKNSLYSNQPQHF
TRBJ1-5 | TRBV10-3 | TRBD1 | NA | TGTGCCACCGCCGGGGACAGGGAGTATCAGCCCCAGCATTTT | CATAGDREYQPQHF
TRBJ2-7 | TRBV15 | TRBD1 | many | TGTGCCACCAGCGGGGACAGATACGAGCAGTACTTC | CATSGDRYEQYF
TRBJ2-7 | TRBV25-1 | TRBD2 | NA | TGTGCCAGCAGTGAAGAGGGCGGACTAGCGTCGCCATACGAGCAGTACTTC | CASSEEGGLASPYEQYF
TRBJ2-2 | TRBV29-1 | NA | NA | TGCAGCGTTCTCGGGAACACCGGGGAGCTGTTTTTT | CSVLGNTGELFF
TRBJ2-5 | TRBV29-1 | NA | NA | TGCAGCGTTTCGGCGGGAGAGACCCAGTACTTC | CSVSAGETQYF
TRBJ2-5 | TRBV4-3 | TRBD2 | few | TGCGCCAGCAGCCAAGACCCACTAGCGGGGAAAGAGACCCAGTACTTC | CASSQDPLAGKETQYF
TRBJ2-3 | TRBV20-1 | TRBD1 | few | TGCAGTGCTAGAGAGCCCCCAAGACAGGGGCCCTACACAGATACGCAGTATTTT | CSAREPPRQGPYTDTQYF
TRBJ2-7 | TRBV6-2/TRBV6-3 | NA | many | TGTGCCAGCACTCCGGCAGGGGCGTACTACGAGCAGTACTTC | CASTPAGAYYEQYF
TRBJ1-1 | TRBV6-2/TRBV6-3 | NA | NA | TGTGCCAGCAGTTATAGGGCAGCGAACACTGAAGCTTTCTTT | CASSYRAANTEAFF
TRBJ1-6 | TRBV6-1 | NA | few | TGTGCCAGCAGTGAAGAAGGGAGGTGGGAAAGTTCCTCCTATAATTCACCCCTCCACTTT | CASSEEGRWESSSYNSPLHF
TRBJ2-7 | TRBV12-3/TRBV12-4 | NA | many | TGTGCCAGCACCCATTCACGGGGGAGGGGGCTCTCCGAGCAGTACTTC | CASTHSRGRGLSEQYF
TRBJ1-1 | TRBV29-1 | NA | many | TGCAGCGTTGAAGAGTCGGCGATAAACACTGAAGCTTTCTTT | CSVEESAINTEAFF
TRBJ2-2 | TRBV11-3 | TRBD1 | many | TGTGCCAGCAGCTTTAAGACAGGGAGTAGTAAGAACACCGGGGAGCTGTTTTTT | CASSFKTGSSKNTGELFF
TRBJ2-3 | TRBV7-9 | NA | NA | TGTGCCAGCAGCTTAACCGACAGGACCACAGATACGCAGTATTTT | CASSLTDRTTDTQYF
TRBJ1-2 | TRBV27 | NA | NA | TGTGCCAGCAGTTTCCTGGGTTTGGGGAGCCAGAGCTACTATGGCTACACCTTC | CASSFLGLGSQSYYGYTF
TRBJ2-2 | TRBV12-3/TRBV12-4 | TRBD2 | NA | TGTGCCAGCAGACCCAACCCCGGGACTAGCGGGGTCGCGAACACCGGGGAGCTGTTTTTT | CASRPNPGTSGVANTGELFF
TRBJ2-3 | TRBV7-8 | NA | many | TGTGCCAGCAGCTCCCTTATTTCGGTCACAGATACGCAGTATTTT | CASSSLISVTDTQYF
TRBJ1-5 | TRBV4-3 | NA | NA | TGCGCCAGCAGCCAAGACACGAATCAGCCCCAGCATTTT | CASSQDTNQPQHF
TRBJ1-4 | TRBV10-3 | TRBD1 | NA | TGTGCCATCGGCAAGGGACAGGGTAATGAAAAACTGTTTTTT | CAIGKGQGNEKLFF
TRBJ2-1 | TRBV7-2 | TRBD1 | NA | TGTGCCAGCAGCTTTGCCGGGACAGATAACAATGAGCAGTTCTTC | CASSFAGTDNNEQFF
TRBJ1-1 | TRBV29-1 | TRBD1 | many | TGCAGCGTTGTGCCGCCGGGACAGAGGGTTTCGTCTGAAGCTTTCTTT | CSVVPPGQRVSSEAFF
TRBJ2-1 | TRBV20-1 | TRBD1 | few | TGCAGTGCTAGATGGCCCTTAGGGGGCCACTCCTACAATGAGCAGTTCTTC | CSARWPLGGHSYNEQFF